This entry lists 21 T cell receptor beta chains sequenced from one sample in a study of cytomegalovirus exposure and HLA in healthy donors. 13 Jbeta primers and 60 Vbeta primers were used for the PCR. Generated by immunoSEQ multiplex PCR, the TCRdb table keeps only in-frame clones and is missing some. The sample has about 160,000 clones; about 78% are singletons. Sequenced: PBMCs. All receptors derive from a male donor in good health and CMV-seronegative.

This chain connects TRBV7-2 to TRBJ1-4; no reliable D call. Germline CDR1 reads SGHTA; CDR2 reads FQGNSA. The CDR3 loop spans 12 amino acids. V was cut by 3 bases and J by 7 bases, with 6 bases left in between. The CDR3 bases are TGTGCCAGCAGCTTTTCATCTGAAAAACTGTTTTTT. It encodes CASSFSSEKLFF.

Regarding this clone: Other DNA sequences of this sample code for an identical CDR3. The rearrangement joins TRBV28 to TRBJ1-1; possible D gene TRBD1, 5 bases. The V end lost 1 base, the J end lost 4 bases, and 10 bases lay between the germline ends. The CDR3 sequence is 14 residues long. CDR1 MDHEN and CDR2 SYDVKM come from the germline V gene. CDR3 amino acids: CASSLSQGGTEAFF. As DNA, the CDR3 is TGTGCCAGCAGTTTATCCCAGGGTGGCACTGAAGCTTTCTTT.

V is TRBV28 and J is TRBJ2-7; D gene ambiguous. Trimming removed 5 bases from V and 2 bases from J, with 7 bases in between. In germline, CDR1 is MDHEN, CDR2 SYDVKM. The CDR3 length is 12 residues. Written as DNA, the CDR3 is TGTGCCAGCAGTAGTCAGACCTACGAGCAGTACTTC. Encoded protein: CASSSQTYEQYF. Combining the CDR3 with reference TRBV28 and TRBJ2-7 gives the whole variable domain DVKVTQSSRYLVKRTGEKVFLECVQDMDHENMFWYRQDPGLGLRLIYFSYDVKMKEKGDIPEGYSVSREKKERFSLILESASTNQTSMYLCASSSQTYEQYFGPGTRLTVT.

Here the CDR3 DNA reads TGTGCCAGCAGCTTAAGGGGGCCGGATACGCAGTATTTT. As protein: CASSLRGPDTQYF. The chain employs TRBV11-3 and TRBJ2-3; 7 nucleotides line up with TRBD1. CDR1 and CDR2 (germline): SGHNT, YENEEA. J gave up 6 bases and V 2 bases, and 2 bases lay outside the gene matches. The CDR3 is 13 amino acids.

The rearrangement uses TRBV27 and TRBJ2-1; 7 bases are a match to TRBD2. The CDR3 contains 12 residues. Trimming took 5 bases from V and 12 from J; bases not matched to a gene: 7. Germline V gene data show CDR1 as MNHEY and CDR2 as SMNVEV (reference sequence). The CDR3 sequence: CASSLKRDRQFF. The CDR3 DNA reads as TGTGCCAGCAGTCTTAAGCGGGATCGGCAGTTCTTC.

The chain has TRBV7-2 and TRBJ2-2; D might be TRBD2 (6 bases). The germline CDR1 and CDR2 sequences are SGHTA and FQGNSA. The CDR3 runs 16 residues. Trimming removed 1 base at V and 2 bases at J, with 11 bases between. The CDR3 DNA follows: TGTGCCAGCAGCTTAGTGGCGGGGCAAAACACCGGGGAGCTGTTTTTT. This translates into CASSLVAGQNTGELFF.

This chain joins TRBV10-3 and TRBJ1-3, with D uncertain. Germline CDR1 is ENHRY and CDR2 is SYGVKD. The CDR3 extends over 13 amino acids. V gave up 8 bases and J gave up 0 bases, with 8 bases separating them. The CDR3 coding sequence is TGTGCCATCGGAGAACCCTCTGGAAACACCATATATTTT. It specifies CAIGEPSGNTIYF.

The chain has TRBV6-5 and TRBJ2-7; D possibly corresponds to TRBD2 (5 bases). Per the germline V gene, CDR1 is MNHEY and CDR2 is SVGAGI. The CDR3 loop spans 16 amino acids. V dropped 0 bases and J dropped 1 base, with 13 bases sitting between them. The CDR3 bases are TGTGCCAGCAGTTACTCCCTCAGAGAGGGATCCTACGAGCAGTACTTC. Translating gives CASSYSLREGSYEQYF.

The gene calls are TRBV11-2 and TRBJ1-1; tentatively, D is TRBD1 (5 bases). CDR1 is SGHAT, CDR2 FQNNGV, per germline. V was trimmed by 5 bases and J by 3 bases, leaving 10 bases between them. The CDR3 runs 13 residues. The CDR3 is CASSPRGDTEAFF. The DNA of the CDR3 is TGTGCCAGCAGCCCCCGGGGGGACACTGAAGCTTTCTTT. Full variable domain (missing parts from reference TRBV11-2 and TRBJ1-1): EAGVAQSPRYKIIEKRQSVAFWCNPISGHATLYWYQQILGQGPKLLIQFQNNGVVDDSQLPKDRFSAERLKGVDSTLKIQPAKLEDSAVYLCASSPRGDTEAFFGQGTRLTVV.

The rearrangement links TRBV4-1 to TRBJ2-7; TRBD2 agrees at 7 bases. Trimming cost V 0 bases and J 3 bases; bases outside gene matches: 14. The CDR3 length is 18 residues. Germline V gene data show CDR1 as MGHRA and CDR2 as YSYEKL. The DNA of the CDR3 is TGCGCCAGCAGCCAAGAACTGGTGGGAGGCGGGAGACTCTACGAGCAGTACTTC. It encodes CASSQELVGGGRLYEQYF.

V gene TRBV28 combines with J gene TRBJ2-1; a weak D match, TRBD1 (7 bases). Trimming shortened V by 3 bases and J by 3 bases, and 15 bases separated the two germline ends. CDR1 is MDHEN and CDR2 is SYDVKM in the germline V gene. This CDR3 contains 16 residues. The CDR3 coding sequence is TGTGCCAGCAGTTTTGGCCAGGGGGGCCTCTACAATGAGCAGTTCTTC. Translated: CASSFGQGGLYNEQFF. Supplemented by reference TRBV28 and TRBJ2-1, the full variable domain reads DVKVTQSSRYLVKRTGEKVFLECVQDMDHENMFWYRQDPGLGLRLIYFSYDVKMKEKGDIPEGYSVSREKKERFSLILESASTNQTSMYLCASSFGQGGLYNEQFFGPGTRLTVL.

The DNA for the CDR3 is TGCGCCAGCAGCTTGCTAGTTGGAGAGACCCAGTACTTC. It translates to CASSLLVGETQYF. The chain combines TRBV5-1 with TRBJ2-5, with D unclear. CDR3 length: 13 amino acids. CDR1 is SGHRS, CDR2 YFSETQ, per germline. Between the trimmed V and J ends, which lost 1 base and 4 bases, there was a span of 8 bases.

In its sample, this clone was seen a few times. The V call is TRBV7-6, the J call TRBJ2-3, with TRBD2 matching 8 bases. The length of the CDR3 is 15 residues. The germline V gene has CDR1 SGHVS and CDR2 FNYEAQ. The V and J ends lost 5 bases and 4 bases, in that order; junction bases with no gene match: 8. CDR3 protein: CASSPEAGGADTQYF. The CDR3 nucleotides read TGTGCCAGCAGCCCCGAGGCGGGGGGTGCAGATACGCAGTATTTT.

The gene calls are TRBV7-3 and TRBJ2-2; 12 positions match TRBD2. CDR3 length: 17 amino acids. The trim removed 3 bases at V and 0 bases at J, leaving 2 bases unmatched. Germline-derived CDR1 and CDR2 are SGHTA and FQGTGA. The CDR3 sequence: CASSFPSGGANTGELFF. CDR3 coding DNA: TGTGCCAGCAGCTTCCCTAGCGGGGGGGCGAACACCGGGGAGCTGTTTTTT.

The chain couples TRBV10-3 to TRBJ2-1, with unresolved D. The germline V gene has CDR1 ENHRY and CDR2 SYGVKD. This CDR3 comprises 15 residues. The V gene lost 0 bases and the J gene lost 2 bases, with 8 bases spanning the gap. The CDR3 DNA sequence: TGTGCCATCAGTGAGTCGACAACGGCCTACAATGAGCAGTTCTTC. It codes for CAISESTTAYNEQFF.

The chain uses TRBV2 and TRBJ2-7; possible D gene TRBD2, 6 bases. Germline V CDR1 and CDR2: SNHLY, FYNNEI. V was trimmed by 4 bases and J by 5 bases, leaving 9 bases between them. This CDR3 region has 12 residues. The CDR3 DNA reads TGTGCCAGCAGTGCTGCGGGGAACGAGCAGTACTTC. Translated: CASSAAGNEQYF.

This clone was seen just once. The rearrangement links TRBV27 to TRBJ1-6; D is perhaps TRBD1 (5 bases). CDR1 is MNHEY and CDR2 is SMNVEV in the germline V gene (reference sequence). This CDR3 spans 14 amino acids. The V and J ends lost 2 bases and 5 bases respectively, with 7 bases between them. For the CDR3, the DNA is TGTGCCAGCAGTTTAGGGGGGAATAATTCACCCCTCCACTTT. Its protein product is CASSLGGNNSPLHF.

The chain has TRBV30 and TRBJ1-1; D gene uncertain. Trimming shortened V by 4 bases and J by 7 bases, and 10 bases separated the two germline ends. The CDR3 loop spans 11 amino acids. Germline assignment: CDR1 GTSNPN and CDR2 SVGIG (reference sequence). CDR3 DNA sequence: TGTGCCTGGATAGCCCCGGTTGAAGCTTTCTTT. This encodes CAWIAPVEAFF. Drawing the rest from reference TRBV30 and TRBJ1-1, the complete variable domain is SQTIHQWPATLVQPVGSPLSLECTVEGTSNPNLYWYRQAAGRGLQLLFYSVGIGQISSEVPQNLSASRPQDRQFILSSKKLLLSDSGFYLCAWIAPVEAFFGQGTRLTVV.

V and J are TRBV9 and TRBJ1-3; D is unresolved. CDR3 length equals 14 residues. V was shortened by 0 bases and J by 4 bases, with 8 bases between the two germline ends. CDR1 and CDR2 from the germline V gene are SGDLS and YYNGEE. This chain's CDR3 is CASSVDGEGNTIYF. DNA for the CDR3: TGTGCCAGCAGCGTAGACGGGGAAGGAAACACCATATATTTT.

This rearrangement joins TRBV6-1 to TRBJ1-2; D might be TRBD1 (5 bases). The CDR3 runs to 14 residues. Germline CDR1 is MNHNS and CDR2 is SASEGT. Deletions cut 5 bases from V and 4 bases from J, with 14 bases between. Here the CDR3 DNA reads TGTGCCAGCAGTTCAGGGCCGGGTAGCTATGGCTACACCTTC. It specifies CASSSGPGSYGYTF.

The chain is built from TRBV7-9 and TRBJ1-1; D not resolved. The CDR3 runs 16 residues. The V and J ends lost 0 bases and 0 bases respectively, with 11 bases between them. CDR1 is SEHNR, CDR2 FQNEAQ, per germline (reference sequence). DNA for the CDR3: TGTGCCAGCAGCTTAGCTCTCGGTTATATGAACACTGAAGCTTTCTTT. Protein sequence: CASSLALGYMNTEAFF.